The rows below give T cell receptor beta chains drawn from one sample of a study of vaccination and CD4 T cells after COVID-19. These receptors' targets are unknown. One entry per CDR3 protein results from TCRdb running MiXCR on the PCR reads. Of 16,000 or so distinct CDR3 sequences listed, about 75% are singletons. This material consisted of CD4+ T cells from blood, cultured in vitro, taken after SARS-CoV-2 vaccination. The receptors derive from a human donor who received a COVID-19 vaccine. The CDR3 runs from the conserved cysteine through the conserved F or W. D genes are given only for firm matches. For some rows the clone size is stated as once, few or many, or as a class when expanded; others skip it.

clone_size,j_call,v_call,d_call,cdr3_aa,cdr3_nt
.,TRBJ2-2,TRBV30,.,CAWSQGIAGELFF,TGTGCCTGGAGTCAGGGGATCGCCGGGGAGCTGTTTTTT
.,TRBJ2-7,TRBV30,TRBD1,CAWSVLRWDREAYEQYF,TGTGCCTGGAGTGTACTGAGGTGGGACAGGGAGGCCTACGAGCAGTACTTC
.,TRBJ1-5,TRBV28,TRBD1,CASSSGQGNQPQHF,TGTGCCAGCAGTTCCGGACAGGGCAATCAGCCCCAGCATTTT
once,TRBJ2-6,TRBV7-6,.,CASSLADWGSGANVLTF,TGTGCCAGCAGCTTAGCGGACTGGGGCTCTGGGGCCAACGTCCTGACTTTC
medium-sized,TRBJ2-3,TRBV20-1,.,CSAREEGMAQYF,TGCAGTGCTAGAGAAGAGGGGATGGCGCAGTATTTT
once,TRBJ1-5,TRBV2,TRBD1,CASSEEFYGSLGERGLNQPQHF,TGTGCCAGCAGTGAAGAGTTTTACGGAAGCCTGGGTGAAAGGGGGCTTAATCAGCCCCAGCATTTT
.,TRBJ1-5,TRBV20-1,TRBD1,CSARDARQGGGPQHF,TGCAGTGCTAGAGATGCCCGACAGGGGGGGGGGCCCCAGCATTTT
.,TRBJ2-5,TRBV7-3,.,CASSLGAQETQYF,TGTGCCAGCAGCCTGGGAGCCCAAGAGACCCAGTACTTC
.,TRBJ1-2,TRBV7-6,.,CASSLGQGGRYGYTF,TGTGCCAGCAGCTTAGGGCAGGGAGGAAGATATGGCTACACCTTC
.,TRBJ2-2,TRBV7-2,.,CASSFLLQENTGELFF,TGTGCCAGCAGCTTTTTATTACAGGAGAACACCGGGGAGCTGTTTTTT
few,TRBJ2-5,TRBV5-1,.,CASSSADPQETQYF,TGCGCCAGCAGCTCAGCCGACCCCCAAGAGACCCAGTACTTC
.,TRBJ1-3,TRBV19,.,CASRKGETSSGNTIYF,TGTGCCAGTAGAAAGGGGGAAACAAGCTCTGGAAACACCATATATTTT
.,TRBJ1-3,TRBV7-8,.,CASSPSRTGGNTIYF,TGTGCCAGCAGCCCTAGCCGAACAGGGGGAAACACCATATATTTT